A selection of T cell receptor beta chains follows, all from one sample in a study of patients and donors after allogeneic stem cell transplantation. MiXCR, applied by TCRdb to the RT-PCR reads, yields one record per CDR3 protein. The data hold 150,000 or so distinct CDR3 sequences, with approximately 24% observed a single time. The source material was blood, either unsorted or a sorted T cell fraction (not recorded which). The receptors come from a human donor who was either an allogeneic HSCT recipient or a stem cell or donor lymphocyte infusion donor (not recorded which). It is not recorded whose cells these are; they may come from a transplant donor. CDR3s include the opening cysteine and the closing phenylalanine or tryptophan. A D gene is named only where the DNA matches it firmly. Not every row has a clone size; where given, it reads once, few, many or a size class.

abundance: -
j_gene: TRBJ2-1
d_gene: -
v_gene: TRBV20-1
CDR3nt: TGCAGTGCTAGAGAGTTTGACTGGGGGGCATACAATGAGCAGTTCTTC
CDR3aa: CSAREFDWGAYNEQFF

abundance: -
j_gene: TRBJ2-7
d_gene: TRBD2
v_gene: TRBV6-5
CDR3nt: TGTGCCAGCAGTTACTCTACGACCCTGGGACTAGCGGTCTCCTACGAGCAGTACTTC
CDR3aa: CASSYSTTLGLAVSYEQYF

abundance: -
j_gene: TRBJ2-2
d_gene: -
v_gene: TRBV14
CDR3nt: TGTGCCAGCAGCCTTTTTGTGGGCACGCAGGACGGGGAGCTGTTTTTT
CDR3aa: CASSLFVGTQDGELFF

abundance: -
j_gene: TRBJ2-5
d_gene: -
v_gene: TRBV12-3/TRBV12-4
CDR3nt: TGTGCCAGCAGTTTTTCACTAGGGGATGAGACCCAGTACTTC
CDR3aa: CASSFSLGDETQYF

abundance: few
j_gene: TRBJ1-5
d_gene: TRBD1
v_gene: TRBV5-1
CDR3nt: TGCGCCAGCAGCTCCGGGACAGCCAATCAGCCCCAGCATTTT
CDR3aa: CASSSGTANQPQHF

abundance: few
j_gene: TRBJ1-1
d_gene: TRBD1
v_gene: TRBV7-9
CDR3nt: TGTGCCAGCAGCTTAGTTCAGGGGGGCACTGAAGCTTTCTTT
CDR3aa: CASSLVQGGTEAFF

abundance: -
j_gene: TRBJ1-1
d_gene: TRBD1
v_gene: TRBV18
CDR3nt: TGTGCCAGCTCACCGATTACAGGGGAGAACACTGAAGCTTTCTTT
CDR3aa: CASSPITGENTEAFF

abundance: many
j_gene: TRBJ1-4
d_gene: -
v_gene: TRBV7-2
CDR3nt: TGTGCCAGCAGCTCCCTCCGGACCAACACAAAACTGTTTTTT
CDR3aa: CASSSLRTNTKLFF

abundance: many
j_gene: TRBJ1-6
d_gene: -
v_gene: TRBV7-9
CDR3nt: TGTGCCAGCAGCTTGGAGGGGGTTAATTCACCCCTCCACTTT
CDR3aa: CASSLEGVNSPLHF

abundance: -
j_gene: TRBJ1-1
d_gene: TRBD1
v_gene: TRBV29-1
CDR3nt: TGCAGCACATTTAACTGGTTTGGGACAGACGAAGCTTTCTTT
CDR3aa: CSTFNWFGTDEAFF

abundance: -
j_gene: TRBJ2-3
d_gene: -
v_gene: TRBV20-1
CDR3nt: TGCAGTGCGCCCCGAGGAGATACGCAGTATTTT
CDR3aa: CSAPRGDTQYF

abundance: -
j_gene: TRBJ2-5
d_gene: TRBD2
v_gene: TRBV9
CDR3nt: TGTGCCAGCAGCCCCTTAGCGGGGTCCCAAGAGACCCAGTACTTC
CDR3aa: CASSPLAGSQETQYF

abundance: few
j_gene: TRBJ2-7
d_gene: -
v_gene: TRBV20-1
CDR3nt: TGCAGTGCTAGTAGCAGATCTAAAAACAACTACGAGCAGTACTTC
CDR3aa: CSASSRSKNNYEQYF

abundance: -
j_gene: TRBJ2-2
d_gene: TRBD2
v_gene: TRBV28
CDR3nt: TGTGCCAGCAGACATCCCACTAGCGGGAGTCACACCGGGGAGCTGTTTTTT
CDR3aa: CASRHPTSGSHTGELFF

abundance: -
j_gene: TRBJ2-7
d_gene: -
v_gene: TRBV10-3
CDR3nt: TGTGCCATCAGGGAAAATCACGAGCAGTACTTC
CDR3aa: CAIRENHEQYF

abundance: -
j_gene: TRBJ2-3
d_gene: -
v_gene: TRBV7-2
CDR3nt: TGTGCCAGCAGCCCCCAGGAGGGTACGCAGTATTTT
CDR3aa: CASSPQEGTQYF

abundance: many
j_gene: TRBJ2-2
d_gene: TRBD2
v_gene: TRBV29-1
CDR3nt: TGCAGCGCCGGAAGGCGGAGACTAGCGGGCTCGAACACCGGGGAGCTGTTTTTT
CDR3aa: CSAGRRRLAGSNTGELFF

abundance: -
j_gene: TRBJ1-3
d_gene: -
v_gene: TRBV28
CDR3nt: TGTGCCAGCAGTTTAGAGGGATTAAGCTCTGGAAACGCCATATATTTT
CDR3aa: CASSLEGLSSGNAIYF

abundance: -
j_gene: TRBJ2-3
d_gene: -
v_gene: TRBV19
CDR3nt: TGTGCCAGTACCAACCAAAATTCAGATACGCAGTATTTT
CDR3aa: CASTNQNSDTQYF

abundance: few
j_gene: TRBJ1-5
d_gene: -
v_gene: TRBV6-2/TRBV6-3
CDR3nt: TGTGCCAGCAGTTACTCACCGGGACAACTTTATAGCAATCAGCCCCAGCATTTT
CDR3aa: CASSYSPGQLYSNQPQHF

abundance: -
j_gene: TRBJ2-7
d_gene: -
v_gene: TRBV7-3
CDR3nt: TGTGCCAGCAGCTTAACCGTAAACTACGAGCAGTACTTC
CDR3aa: CASSLTVNYEQYF

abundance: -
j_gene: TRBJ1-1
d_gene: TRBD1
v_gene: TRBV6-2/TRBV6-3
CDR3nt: TGTGCCAGCAGTTTTCAACAGGGGAGGAACACTGAAGCTTTCTTT
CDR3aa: CASSFQQGRNTEAFF

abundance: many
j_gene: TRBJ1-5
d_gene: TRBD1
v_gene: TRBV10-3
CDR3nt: TGTGCCACCCGGTCGACAGGGGATCAGCCCCAGCATTTT
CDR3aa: CATRSTGDQPQHF

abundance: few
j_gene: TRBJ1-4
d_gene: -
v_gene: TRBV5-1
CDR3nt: TGCGCCAGCAGCTTTACAGGGTTTAATGAAAAACTGTTTTTT
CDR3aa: CASSFTGFNEKLFF

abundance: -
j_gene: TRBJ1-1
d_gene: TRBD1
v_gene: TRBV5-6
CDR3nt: TGTGCCAGCAGCTGGGGGACAGCTTCTCCGAACACTGAAGCTTTCTTT
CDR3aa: CASSWGTASPNTEAFF

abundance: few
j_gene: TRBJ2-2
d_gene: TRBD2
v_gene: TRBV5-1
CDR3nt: TGCGCCAGCAGCTTGACCGGACTAGCGAACACCGGGGAGCTGTTTTTT
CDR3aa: CASSLTGLANTGELFF

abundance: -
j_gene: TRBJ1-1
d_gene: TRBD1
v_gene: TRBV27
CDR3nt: TGTGCCAGCGCCTTGGGGACAGGGGTTGAAGCTTTCTTT
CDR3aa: CASALGTGVEAFF

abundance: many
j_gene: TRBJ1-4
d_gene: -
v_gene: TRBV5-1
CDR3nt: TGCGCCAGCAGCTTGCCTAATGAAAAACTGTTTTTT
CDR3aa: CASSLPNEKLFF

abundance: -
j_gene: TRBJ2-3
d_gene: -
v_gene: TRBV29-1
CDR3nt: TGCAGCGCCCTCTCAGATACGCAGTATTTT
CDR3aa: CSALSDTQYF

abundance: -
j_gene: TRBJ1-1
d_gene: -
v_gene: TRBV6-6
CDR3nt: TGTGCCAGCAGTTACCGCGGGGGCAGACTCATGAACACTGAAGCTTTCTTT
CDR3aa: CASSYRGGRLMNTEAFF

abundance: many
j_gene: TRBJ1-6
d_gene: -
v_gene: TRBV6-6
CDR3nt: TGTGCCAGCAGTCCGACCTCGGGGAATTCACCCCTCCACTTT
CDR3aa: CASSPTSGNSPLHF

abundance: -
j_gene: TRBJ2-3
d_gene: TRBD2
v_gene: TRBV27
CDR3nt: TGTGCCAGCAGTCCCGGGAGGGCTAGCACAGATATGCAGTATTTT
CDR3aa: CASSPGRASTDMQYF

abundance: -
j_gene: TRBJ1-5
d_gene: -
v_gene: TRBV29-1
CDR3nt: TGCAGCGTTGTGACAGGTTATAGCAATCAGCCCCAGCATTTT
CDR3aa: CSVVTGYSNQPQHF

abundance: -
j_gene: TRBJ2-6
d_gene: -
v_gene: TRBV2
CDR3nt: TGTGCCAGCAGTGTTATAGGTGCCGGGGCCAACGTCCTGACTTTC
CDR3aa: CASSVIGAGANVLTF

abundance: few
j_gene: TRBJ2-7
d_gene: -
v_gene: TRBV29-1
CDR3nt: TGCAGCGTTGCGGACTCCTACGAGCAGTACTTC
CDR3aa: CSVADSYEQYF

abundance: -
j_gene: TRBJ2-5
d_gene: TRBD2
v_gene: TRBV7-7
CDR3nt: TGTGCCAGCAGCTTAGGTGGGGGACTAGCGATGGAGACCCAGTACTTC
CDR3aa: CASSLGGGLAMETQYF

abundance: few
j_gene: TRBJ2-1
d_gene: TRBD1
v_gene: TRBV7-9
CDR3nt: TGTGCCAGCAGCCGCCCGGGGACAGGCCTTGTCAATGAGCAGTTCTTC
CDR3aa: CASSRPGTGLVNEQFF

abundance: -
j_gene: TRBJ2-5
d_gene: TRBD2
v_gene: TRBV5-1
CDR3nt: TGCGCCAGCAGCACACCATTAGCGGGGGGGCTTCAAGAGACCCAGTACTTC
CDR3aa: CASSTPLAGGLQETQYF

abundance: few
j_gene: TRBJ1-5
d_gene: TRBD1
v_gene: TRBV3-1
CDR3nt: TGTGCCAGCAGTCATCAGGGGGGAGGCAATCAGCCCCAGCATTTT
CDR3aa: CASSHQGGGNQPQHF

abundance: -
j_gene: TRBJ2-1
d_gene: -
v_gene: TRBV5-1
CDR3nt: TGCGCCAGCACCGACTATTCCAGCTCCTACAATGAGCAGTTCTTC
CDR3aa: CASTDYSSSYNEQFF

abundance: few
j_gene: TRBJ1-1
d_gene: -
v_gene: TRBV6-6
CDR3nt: TGTGCCAGCAGCCAAGGGGTGGGGCCTGAAGCTTTCTTT
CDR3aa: CASSQGVGPEAFF

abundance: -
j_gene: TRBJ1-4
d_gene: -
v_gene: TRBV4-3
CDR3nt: TGCGCCAGCGCACGTGCTGATCCCAGCCCGAATGAAAAACTGTTTTTT
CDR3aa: CASARADPSPNEKLFF

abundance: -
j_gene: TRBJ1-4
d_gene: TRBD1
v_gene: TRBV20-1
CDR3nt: TGCAGTGCTACAGGGGGGGATTCGCGTGAAAAACTGTTTTTT
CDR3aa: CSATGGDSREKLFF

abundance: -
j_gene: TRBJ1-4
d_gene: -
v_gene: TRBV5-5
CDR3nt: TGTGCCAGCACCCGCGTCTCTCAGTGGAGGGATGAAAAACTGTTTTTT
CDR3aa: CASTRVSQWRDEKLFF

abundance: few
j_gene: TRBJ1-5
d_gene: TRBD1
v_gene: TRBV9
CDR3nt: TGTGCCAGCAGCGTCGAGGGGGCACCGCAGCCCCAGCATTTT
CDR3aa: CASSVEGAPQPQHF

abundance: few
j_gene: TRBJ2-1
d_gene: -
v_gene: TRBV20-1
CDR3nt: TGCAGTGCTCGACAGAACCTACTCTACAATGAGCAGTTCTTC
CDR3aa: CSARQNLLYNEQFF